These 30 T cell receptor beta chains were all obtained from the same sample, sequenced in a study of cytomegalovirus exposure and HLA in healthy donors. PCR employed 60 Vbeta and 13 Jbeta primers. Using immunoSEQ multiplex PCR, the repertoire was profiled, and TCRdb retains in-frame clones only, with some absent. Of 100,000 to 150,000 clones in the sample, around three quarters were seen once. What was sequenced was PBMCs. All receptors derive from a female donor in good health and CMV-seronegative.

The chain employs TRBV4-1 and TRBJ2-2, with TRBD1 identical over 9 bases. Trimming at V came to 0 bases and at J to 7 bases, leaving 6 bases not matched to a gene. Germline V gives CDR1 MGHRA, CDR2 YSYEKL. The CDR3 sequence is 16 residues long. The CDR3 reads CASSQEGTGMDGELFF. DNA for the CDR3: TGCGCCAGCAGCCAAGAAGGGACAGGGATGGACGGGGAGCTGTTTTTT.

The genes are TRBV28 and TRBJ1-2; weak D call: TRBD1 (5 bases). The CDR3 covers 13 residues. V shed 5 bases and J shed 8 bases, with 15 bases lying between them. Germline V gives CDR1 MDHEN, CDR2 SYDVKM. CDR3 DNA sequence: TGTGCCAGCAGTCGCGGGACCCCCGTGGGCTACACCTTC. Translated: CASSRGTPVGYTF.

The chain combines TRBV4-2 with TRBJ2-1; TRBD2 aligns across 7 bases. Trimming cost V 0 bases and J 0 bases; bases outside gene matches: 5. Germline-derived CDR1 and CDR2 are LGHNA and YNFKEQ. This CDR3 is built from 17 residues. The DNA of the CDR3 is TGTGCCAGCAGCCAAGATAGGGGCGGGGGCTCCTACAATGAGCAGTTCTTC. Its translation: CASSQDRGGGSYNEQFF.

This clone has only one observation. CDR3 coding DNA: TGCGCCAGCGCGGCGTCGAGCTCCTACAATGAGCAGTTCTTC. This encodes CASAASSSYNEQFF. The rearrangement uses TRBV5-1 and TRBJ2-1; no firm D call. Germline V gene sequence: CDR1 SGHRS, CDR2 YFSETQ. This CDR3 contains 14 residues. The ends were cut back, 7 bases at V and 0 bases at J, with 11 bases in the middle.

The gene calls are TRBV29-1 and TRBJ2-7; 9 bases line up with TRBD1. This CDR3 contains 13 residues. V was pared by 5 bases and J by 7 bases, with 9 bases of the junction left unmatched. The V gene's germline CDR1 is SQVTM and CDR2 ANQGSEA. The CDR3 spells CSVTGTGLREQYF. CDR3 in DNA: TGCAGCGTTACCGGGACAGGGTTAAGGGAGCAGTACTTC.

V is TRBV19 and J is TRBJ2-5; the match to TRBD1 covers 9 bases. The assigned J gene may be wrong: the sequence end matches TRBJ2-7 better. This CDR3 has 13 residues. Germline CDR1 LNHDA, CDR2 SQIVND (reference sequence). CDR3 sequence (DNA): TGTGCCAGTAGGGGACAGGGTACCTACGAGCAGTACTTC. Protein sequence: CASRGQGTYEQYF.

V usage is TRBV28 and J usage is TRBJ1-5; D gene uncertain. The germline gives CDR1 MDHEN, CDR2 SYDVKM. V was pared by 2 bases and J by 1 base, with 15 bases between. This CDR3 spans 17 amino acids. Here the CDR3 DNA reads TGTGCCAGCAGTTTACTGTTGAACCGGTGGAGCAATCAGCCCCAGCATTTT. It encodes CASSLLLNRWSNQPQHF.

The gene calls are TRBV2 and TRBJ2-5, with a weak D call TRBD2 (6 bases). Looked up from germline, CDR1 is SNHLY and CDR2 is FYNNEI. V lost 8 bases and J lost 1, with 14 bases in between. The CDR3 totals 14 residues. CDR3 nucleotides: TGTGCCAGCCGGGGCGGGGCGCTCCAAGAGACCCAGTACTTC. It encodes CASRGGALQETQYF.

The chain recombines TRBV19 with TRBJ2-1; 8 nucleotides agree with TRBD2. J was trimmed by 5 bases and V by 6 bases; bases with no gene match: 12. CDR3 length: 16 amino acids. CDR1 and CDR2 from the germline V gene are LNHDA and SQIVND (reference sequence). This chain's CDR3 is CASSPLRGGKNNEQFF. Here the CDR3 DNA reads TGTGCCAGTAGCCCCCTTCGGGGGGGAAAGAACAATGAGCAGTTCTTC.

The chain joins TRBV29-1 to TRBJ2-7; 7 bases map to TRBD2. J was trimmed by 5 bases and V by 2 bases; bases with no gene match: 9. The germline gives CDR1 SQVTM, CDR2 ANQGSEA. The CDR3 is 14 amino acids. The CDR3 reads CSVELGYGGNEQYF. As DNA, the CDR3 is TGCAGCGTTGAATTAGGGTACGGGGGGAACGAGCAGTACTTC.

As for this clone: One end of the junction is discordant with germline, which a read error may explain. The chain is built from TRBV7-8 and TRBJ2-4, with 8 bases identical to TRBD2. CDR3 length: 17 residues. CDR1 and CDR2 (germline): SGHVS, FQNEAQ. CDR3: CASSLTTGGGAKNSQYF. The CDR3 DNA reads TGTGCCAGCAGCCTAACAACGGGGGGGGGAGCCAAAAACAGTCAGTACTTC.

V gene TRBV7-9 combines with J gene TRBJ1-2, with 8 bases that match TRBD1. The CDR3 consists of 14 residues. With 4 bases clipped from V and 2 bases from J, the junction kept 3 bases outside the gene matches. In germline, CDR1 is SEHNR, CDR2 FQNEAQ (reference sequence). CDR3 residues: CASSSWTGNYGYTF. The CDR3 bases are TGTGCCAGCAGCTCTTGGACAGGGAACTATGGCTACACCTTC.

This clone was detected only once. The rearrangement links TRBV27 to TRBJ1-2, with a possible D match to TRBD1 (5 bases). Trimming shortened V by 1 base and J by 8 bases, and 14 bases separated the two germline ends. From germline, CDR1 is MNHEY and CDR2 SMNVEV (reference sequence). The CDR3 consists of 14 residues. As DNA, the CDR3 is TGTGCCAGCAGTTTATGGGGGTCCGGGAGGGGCTACACCTTC. Translating it yields CASSLWGSGRGYTF.

The rearrangement uses TRBV28 and TRBJ1-2, with no clear D. The germline V gene has CDR1 MDHEN and CDR2 SYDVKM. The V end was cut by 3 bases, the J end by 3 bases, with 5 bases between. This CDR3 spans 12 amino acids. CDR3 bases: TGTGCCAGCAGTTTCACTTACTATGGCTACACCTTC. This codes for CASSFTYYGYTF.

The chain links TRBV5-4 to TRBJ2-3; 7 bases are shared with TRBD1. This CDR3 is 15 amino acids long. CDR1 and CDR2 (germline): SGHNT, YYREEE (reference sequence). V was pared by 0 bases and J by 5 bases, with 6 bases of the junction left unmatched. The CDR3 loop is CASSLAKQGLDTQYF. CDR3 nucleotide sequence: TGTGCCAGCAGCTTGGCCAAACAGGGGTTAGATACGCAGTATTTT.

The CDR3: CASRENREIEQFF. CDR3 in DNA: TGTGCCAGCAGGGAAAACAGGGAAATTGAGCAGTTCTTC. V is TRBV6-1 and J is TRBJ2-1; D perhaps matches TRBD1 (6 bases). The length of the CDR3 is 13 residues. With 6 bases removed from V and 9 bases from J, the gap between germline ends came to 15 bases. CDR1 MNHNS and CDR2 SASEGT come from the germline V gene.

The chain has TRBV30 and TRBJ1-5; 7 positions agree with TRBD1. Trimming took 0 bases from V and 0 from J; bases not matched to a gene: 5. Germline loops: CDR1 GTSNPN, CDR2 SVGIG (reference sequence). The CDR3 runs to 16 residues. CDR3 in amino acids: CAWSVPRTGSNQPQHF. In DNA, the CDR3 is TGTGCCTGGAGTGTACCCCGGACAGGTAGCAATCAGCCCCAGCATTTT.

The rearrangement joins TRBV6-1 to TRBJ2-3, with 8 nucleotides matching TRBD1. With V trimmed by 8 bases and J by 2 bases, 9 bases remained unmatched. The germline V gene encodes CDR1 MNHNS and CDR2 SASEGT. The CDR3 has 15 amino acids. The CDR3 coding sequence is TGTGCCAGCTCGGGCCGGACAGGGTACACAGATACGCAGTATTTT. Its protein is CASSGRTGYTDTQYF.

The gene calls are TRBV11-3 and TRBJ2-1, with 11 bases fitting TRBD2. This CDR3 comprises 15 residues. From germline, CDR1 is SGHNT and CDR2 YENEEA. J was trimmed by 8 bases and V by 0 bases; bases with no gene match: 3. The CDR3 sequence is CASSLETSGIHEQFF. For the CDR3, the DNA is TGTGCCAGCAGCTTAGAGACTAGCGGGATCCATGAGCAGTTCTTC.

This chain connects TRBV7-9 to TRBJ2-7; 7 bases line up with TRBD1. The length of the CDR3 is 13 residues. Germline V gene data show CDR1 as SEHNR and CDR2 as FQNEAQ (reference sequence). Losses at the gene ends were 4 bases for V and 4 bases for J; bases not matched to a gene: 4. CDR3 nucleotides: TGTGCCAGCAGCTACTCCAGGGGGTACGAGCAGTACTTC. Its translation is CASSYSRGYEQYF.

This rearrangement joins TRBV6-5 to TRBJ1-6; tentative D call: TRBD1 (5 bases). V was shortened by 4 bases and J by 9 bases, with 10 bases between the two germline ends. Germline loops: CDR1 MNHEY, CDR2 SVGAGI. The CDR3 is made up of 13 amino acids. This CDR3 is CASSSDSASPLHF. In nucleotides, the CDR3 is TGTGCCAGCAGTTCCGACAGCGCTTCACCCCTCCACTTT.

CDR3 DNA: TGTGCCAGCAGTGAAGGCAGAAGCACAGATACGCAGTATTTT. Its protein product is CASSEGRSTDTQYF. The rearrangement uses TRBV6-1 and TRBJ2-3; D is unclear. Per the germline V gene, CDR1 is MNHNS and CDR2 is SASEGT. V gave up 1 base and J gave up 0 bases, with 5 bases separating them. The length of the CDR3 is 14 residues.

This sequence joins TRBV6-4 and TRBJ2-7; TRBD2 aligns across 10 bases. Trimming took 3 bases from V and 0 from J; bases not matched to a gene: 2. Germline CDR1 MRHNA, CDR2 SNTAGT. The CDR3 is made up of 15 amino acids. DNA for the CDR3: TGTGCCAGCAGTGAGGGACTAGCGACCTCCTACGAGCAGTACTTC. Residues: CASSEGLATSYEQYF.

The chain carries TRBV2 and TRBJ2-3; TRBD2 matches 8 bases. V was pared by 6 bases and J by 5 bases, with 7 bases of the junction left unmatched. This CDR3 has 14 amino acids. Germline CDR1 SNHLY, CDR2 FYNNEI. The CDR3 loop reads CASRPAGGLDTQYF. In DNA, the CDR3 is TGTGCCAGCAGGCCGGCGGGAGGTTTAGATACGCAGTATTTT.

CDR3 region: CASSETELREKLFF. CDR3 coding DNA: TGTGCCAGCAGTGAAACGGAACTACGAGAAAAACTGTTTTTT. The gene calls are TRBV2 and TRBJ1-4; D is unresolved. The CDR3 is 14 residues long. Trimming shortened V by 2 bases and J by 8 bases, and 12 bases separated the two germline ends. Germline V gene lookup returns CDR1 SNHLY and CDR2 FYNNEI.

The table lists this clone with a count of one. The chain uses TRBV7-8 and TRBJ1-2; D is ambiguous. V gave up 2 bases and J gave up 8 bases, with 18 bases separating them. The CDR3 has 15 residues. Per germline, CDR1 SGHVS and CDR2 FQNEAQ. Here the CDR3 reads CASSLQERVRGGYTF. The CDR3 DNA sequence: TGTGCCAGCAGCTTACAGGAGCGGGTCCGCGGGGGCTACACCTTC. The full variable domain, completed using reference TRBV7-8 and TRBJ1-2, is GAGVSQSPRYKVAKRGQDVALRCDPISGHVSLFWYQQALGQGPEFLTYFQNEAQLDKSGLPSDRFFAERPEGSVSTLKIQRTQQEDSAVYLCASSLQERVRGGYTFGSGTRLTVV.

V is TRBV7-8 and J is TRBJ2-2; 8 bases match TRBD2. The CDR3 runs 16 residues. CDR1 is SGHVS, CDR2 FQNEAQ, per germline. V lost 3 bases to trimming and J lost 4 bases; unmatched junction nucleotides: 7. The chain's CDR3 is CASSFEAGAGTGELFF. The CDR3 region has the DNA TGTGCCAGCAGCTTCGAAGCGGGGGCGGGCACCGGGGAGCTGTTTTTT.

This clone came up a few times. CDR3 region: CASSGLTGDSGNTIYF. CDR3 sequence (DNA): TGTGCCAGCAGTGGCCTGACAGGGGACTCTGGAAACACCATATATTTT. J is TRBJ1-3 and V is TRBV6-1, with TRBD1 matching 8 bases. The CDR3 is 16 residues long. With V trimmed by 4 bases and J by 0 bases, 5 bases remained unmatched. CDR1 and CDR2 (germline): MNHNS, SASEGT.

The rearrangement uses TRBV7-9 and TRBJ1-4; the match to TRBD1 covers 9 bases. After removal of 5 bases from V and 7 bases from J, the junction contained 8 bases not matched to a gene. Per the germline V gene, CDR1 is SEHNR and CDR2 is FQNEAQ (reference sequence). The CDR3 is made up of 15 amino acids. The DNA for the CDR3 is TGTGCCAGCAGCGAGAGGGACAGGGAAAGTGAAAAACTGTTTTTT. It is translated as CASSERDRESEKLFF.

The chain carries TRBV7-2 and TRBJ2-1; TRBD2 matches 16 bases. The CDR3 consists of 17 residues. The V gene's germline CDR1 is SGHTA and CDR2 FQGNSA. Unmatched junction bases numbered 8, after V lost 5 bases and J lost 7 bases. The CDR3 coding sequence is TGTGCCAGCAGCGGGGAGAGGGGACTAGCGGGAGGGAATGAGCAGTTCTTC. It encodes CASSGERGLAGGNEQFF.